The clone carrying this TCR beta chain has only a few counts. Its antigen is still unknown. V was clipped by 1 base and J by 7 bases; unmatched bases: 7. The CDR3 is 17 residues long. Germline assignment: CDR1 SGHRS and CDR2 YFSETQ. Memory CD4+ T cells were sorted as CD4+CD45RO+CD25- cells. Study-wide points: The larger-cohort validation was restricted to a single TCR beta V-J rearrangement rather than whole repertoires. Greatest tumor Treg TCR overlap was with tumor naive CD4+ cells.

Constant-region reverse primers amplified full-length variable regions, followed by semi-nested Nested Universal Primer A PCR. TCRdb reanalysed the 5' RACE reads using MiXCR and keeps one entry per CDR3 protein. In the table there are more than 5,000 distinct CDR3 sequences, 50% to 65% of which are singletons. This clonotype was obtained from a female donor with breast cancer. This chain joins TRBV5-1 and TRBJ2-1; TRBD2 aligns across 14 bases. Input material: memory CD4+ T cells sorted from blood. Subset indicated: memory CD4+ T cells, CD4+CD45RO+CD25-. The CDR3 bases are TGCGCCAGCAGCTTGACCGGGACTAGCGGGAGTGGAAATGAGCAGTTCTTC. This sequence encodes CASSLTGTSGSGNEQFF.